These 30 T cell receptor beta chains were sequenced from one sample in a study of T cell responses to AZD1222 COVID-19 vaccine. Assay: immunoSEQ multiplex PCR; the TCRdb copy retains only in-frame clones and omits some. The sample has approximately 180,000 clones, approximately 92% seen once. The sequenced sample was peripheral blood, obtained 28 days after the second dose of the MenACWY control vaccine. The receptors were gathered from an adult who received the MenACWY meningococcal vaccine as a control.

The V gene is TRBV5-4, the J gene TRBJ2-7; 7 nucleotides align to TRBD1. Germline CDR1 and CDR2: SGHNT and YYREEE (reference sequence). V was clipped by 1 base and J by 4 bases; unmatched bases: 5. The CDR3 runs to 14 residues. The CDR3 is CASSLRGHSYEQYF. The DNA of the CDR3 is TGTGCCAGCAGCTTGAGGGGGCACTCGTACGAGCAGTACTTC.

This rearrangement joins TRBV18 to TRBJ2-3, with D tentatively TRBD1 or TRBD2 (7 bases each). The CDR3 covers 17 residues. The germline V gene has CDR1 KGHSH and CDR2 LQKENI. The V end lost 4 bases, the J end lost 1 base, and 18 bases lay between the germline ends. CDR3 in DNA: TGTGCCAGCTCACTCAGGGGGGGACCCCCCGGCACAGATACGCAGTATTTT. The encoded protein is CASSLRGGPPGTDTQYF.

The V gene is TRBV21-1, the J gene TRBJ2-4; the table's D call TRBD2 went unverified against the DNA. TRBV21-1 is an annotated pseudogene. The CDR3 runs 15 residues. CDR3 coding DNA: TGTGCCAGCTTAGCACGGTTACTAGCCAAAAACATTCAGTACTTC. As protein: CASLARLLAKNIQYF.

V is TRBV5-1 and J is TRBJ1-1, with 8 positions matching TRBD1. The CDR3 spans 15 residues. Per the germline V gene, CDR1 is SGHRS and CDR2 is YFSETQ. Trimming cost V 4 bases and J 1 base; bases outside gene matches: 6. The CDR3 coding sequence is TGCGCCAGCAGCGGTCAGGGGGCCGGGAACACTGAAGCTTTCTTT. As protein: CASSGQGAGNTEAFF.

The V gene is TRBV7-3, the J gene TRBJ1-1; D is unresolved. Germline V CDR1 and CDR2: SGHTA, FQGTGA. This CDR3 has 12 amino acids. Trimming cost V 0 bases and J 6 bases, with 5 bases left between them. The CDR3 DNA is TGTGCCAGCAGCTTAACTGGGTCTGAAGCTTTCTTT. It is translated as CASSLTGSEAFF.

The chain recombines TRBV2 with TRBJ1-5; TRBD1 matches at 7 bases. V lost 3 bases to trimming and J lost 2 bases; unmatched junction nucleotides: 4. There are 15 residues in the CDR3. Germline lookup yields CDR1 SNHLY and CDR2 FYNNEI. The CDR3 region is CASSERGLGNQPQHF. For the CDR3, the DNA is TGTGCCAGCAGTGAGAGGGGGCTCGGCAATCAGCCCCAGCATTTT.

V and J are TRBV28 and TRBJ1-5; the match to TRBD1 covers 9 bases. The CDR3 is 14 residues long. Trimming at V came to 1 base and at J to 7 bases, leaving 2 bases not matched to a gene. The germline CDR1 and CDR2 sequences are MDHEN and SYDVKM. CDR3 sequence: CASSLLQGAQPQHF. The DNA of the CDR3 is TGTGCCAGCAGTTTATTACAGGGGGCCCAGCCCCAGCATTTT.

V is TRBV7-9 and J is TRBJ1-4, with unresolved D. The germline V gene encodes CDR1 SEHNR and CDR2 FQNEAQ (reference sequence). This CDR3 is 15 amino acids long. Deletions cut 5 bases from V and 8 bases from J, with 18 bases between. The CDR3 region is CASSTRTPGSEKLFF. The CDR3 coding sequence is TGTGCCAGCAGCACCCGGACGCCGGGTAGCGAAAAACTGTTTTTT.

CDR3: CASVRRGNTIYF. The CDR3, as DNA: TGCGCCAGCGTCCGGAGAGGAAACACCATATATTTT. This chain joins TRBV10-2 and TRBJ1-3; D is unclear. The CDR3 consists of 12 residues. CDR1 is WSHSY, CDR2 SAAADI, per germline. V lost 8 bases to trimming and J lost 4 bases, with 9 bases between them.

This chain connects TRBV11-3 to TRBJ2-1, with no clear D. CDR3 length equals 13 residues. Germline values: CDR1 SGHNT, CDR2 YENEEA. Trimming stripped 2 bases from V and 6 bases from J, with 8 bases between. The CDR3 bases are TGTGCCAGCAGCTTACTTCTGAGCAATGAGCAGTTCTTC. Residues: CASSLLLSNEQFF.

The chain recombines TRBV19 with TRBJ1-5; D ambiguous. Germline V gene sequence: CDR1 LNHDA, CDR2 SQIVND (reference sequence). The CDR3 extends over 12 amino acids. V was cut by 6 bases and J by 6 bases, with 9 bases left in between. For the CDR3, the DNA is TGTGCCAGTAGCAGTACTCGTCAGCCCCAGCATTTT. Its translation is CASSSTRQPQHF.

J is TRBJ2-5 and V is TRBV2; a weak D match, TRBD2 (6 bases). CDR1 SNHLY and CDR2 FYNNEI come from the germline V gene. The CDR3 is made up of 14 amino acids. V was cut by 7 bases and J by 4 bases, with 16 bases left in between. The CDR3 region has the DNA TGTGCCAGCACCCTGGTTCGGGGAGGAGAGACCCAGTACTTC. Protein: CASTLVRGGETQYF.

The CDR3, as DNA: TGCAGCGTTGGCCCCACCGGGACAGGAGGAGGCTACACCTTC. Translation: CSVGPTGTGGGYTF. The chain recombines TRBV29-1 with TRBJ1-2; 8 bases align to TRBD1. The CDR3 totals 14 residues. The ends lost 4 bases at V and 8 bases at J; junction bases unmatched: 12. CDR1 SQVTM and CDR2 ANQGSEA come from the germline V gene.

For this clone: At one end the junction does not follow the germline gene, possibly because of a read error. The chain combines TRBV7-7 with TRBJ2-3; weak D call: TRBD2 (5 bases). Germline CDR1 is SSHAT and CDR2 is FNYEAQ (reference sequence). The CDR3 runs to 15 residues. CDR3 in DNA: TGTGCTAGCAGCCCCACGGCGGCTAGCCGGGATACGCAGTATTTT. It translates to CASSPTAASRDTQYF. Full variable domain (rest looked up from reference TRBV7-7 and TRBJ2-3): GAGVSQSPRYKVTKRGQDVTLRCDPISSHATLYWYQQALGQGPEFLTYFNYEAQPDKSGLPSDRFSAERPEGSISTLTIQRTEQRDSAMYRCASSPTAASRDTQYFGPGTRLTVL.

This chain connects TRBV5-1 to TRBJ1-2; D uncertain. CDR1 SGHRS and CDR2 YFSETQ come from the germline V gene. Between the trimmed V and J ends, which lost 4 bases and 6 bases, there was a span of 13 bases. The CDR3 is made up of 13 amino acids. CDR3 residues: CASSATVEDGYTF. The CDR3 bases are TGCGCCAGCAGCGCGACTGTGGAGGATGGCTACACCTTC.

This chain links TRBV27 with TRBJ2-2, with D perhaps TRBD1 or TRBD2 (5 bases each). Germline CDR1 and CDR2: MNHEY and SMNVEV (reference sequence). Trimming removed 5 bases at V and 5 bases at J, with 12 bases between. The CDR3 extends over 14 amino acids. CDR3 loop: CASSMWGSTGELFF. The CDR3 nucleotides read TGTGCCAGCAGTATGTGGGGGAGTACCGGGGAGCTGTTTTTT.

The chain recombines TRBV6-2 or TRBV6-3 with TRBJ1-1; D gene ambiguous. The CDR3 extends over 14 amino acids. The V gene lost 2 bases and the J gene lost 3 bases, with 10 bases spanning the gap. Germline V gene sequence: CDR1 MNHEY, CDR2 SVGEGT. As DNA, the CDR3 is TGTGCCAGCAGTTACAGCGGGGTCTACACTGAAGCTTTCTTT. Protein product: CASSYSGVYTEAFF.

The chain carries TRBV30 and TRBJ2-7; TRBD2 might be the D (5 bases). The germline V gene has CDR1 GTSNPN and CDR2 SVGIG (reference sequence). This CDR3 has 15 residues. V was cut by 5 bases and J by 2 bases, with 19 bases left in between. CDR3 DNA: TGTGCCTGGGGCCGCCGGGATCCTTACACCTACGAGCAGTACTTC. Amino acids: CAWGRRDPYTYEQYF.

The sample holds one count of this clone. The chain uses TRBV5-5 and TRBJ1-6; D call uncertain. V dropped 0 bases and J dropped 7 bases, with 5 bases sitting between them. The germline V gene encodes CDR1 SGHKS and CDR2 YYEKEE (reference sequence). The CDR3 loop spans 13 amino acids. CDR3 DNA sequence: TGTGCCAGCAGCTTGGAGGCAAATTCACCCCTCCACTTT. This translates into CASSLEANSPLHF. The full variable domain, its missing parts supplied by reference TRBV5-5 and TRBJ1-6, is DAGVTQSPTHLIKTRGQQVTLRCSPISGHKSVSWYQQVLGQGPQFIFQYYEKEERGRGNFPDRFSARQFPNYSSELNVNALLLGDSALYLCASSLEANSPLHFGNGTRLTVT.

This sequence joins TRBV5-1 and TRBJ2-2; unclear D gene. CDR1 SGHRS and CDR2 YFSETQ come from the germline V gene. Trimming shortened V by 2 bases and J by 4 bases, and 6 bases separated the two germline ends. The CDR3 is 13 amino acids. The CDR3 protein is CASSLKGTGELFF. As DNA, the CDR3 is TGCGCCAGCAGCTTAAAGGGCACCGGGGAGCTGTTTTTT.

The chain couples TRBV10-1 to TRBJ2-7, with D possibly matching TRBD1 (6 bases). Germline V gene sequence: CDR1 WNHNN, CDR2 SYGVQD (reference sequence). The CDR3 runs 14 residues. V lost 4 bases, J lost 1 base, and 11 bases lay in between. Here the CDR3 DNA reads TGCGCCAGCAGTGCGGCAGGGGTATCCTACGAGCAGTACTTC. Protein: CASSAAGVSYEQYF.

CDR3 coding DNA: TGTGCCAGCAGCGCAAGTACAGGAGGCGATACGCAGTATTTT. Translating it yields CASSASTGGDTQYF. J is TRBJ2-3 and V is TRBV11-3; the D call may be TRBD1 or TRBD2 (5 bases each). Germline loops: CDR1 SGHNT, CDR2 YENEEA. The CDR3 runs 14 residues. The V and J ends lost 5 bases and 6 bases respectively, with 15 bases between them.

This clone was counted only a few times. This chain joins TRBV6-5 and TRBJ2-3, with D maybe TRBD2 (5 bases). Trimming cost V 10 bases and J 7 bases, with 24 bases left between them. Germline assignment: CDR1 MNHEY and CDR2 SVGAGI. This CDR3 comprises 15 residues. For the CDR3, the DNA is TGTGCCACCTTTTCGGGCGGGCCCCCGCCCAATACGCAGTATTTT. Its protein is CATFSGGPPPNTQYF.

CDR3 protein: CASSWGGNTEAFF. For the CDR3, the DNA is TGTGCCAGCAGTTGGGGGGGGAACACTGAAGCTTTCTTT. The chain is built from TRBV12-3 or TRBV12-4 and TRBJ1-1; a possible D gene is TRBD1 (5 bases). CDR3 size: 13 residues. The V end lost 4 bases, the J end lost 1 base, and 7 bases lay between the germline ends.

The J gene is TRBJ1-2, the V gene TRBV28; D is ambiguous. The CDR3 runs to 13 residues. V lost 7 bases and J 3 bases, leaving 12 bases between the germline ends. Germline assignment: CDR1 MDHEN and CDR2 SYDVKM. The CDR3 DNA reads as TGTGCCAGCACCGCGGCGAGCCACTATGGCTACACCTTC. Protein: CASTAASHYGYTF.

This chain uses TRBV19 with TRBJ1-5, with D possibly TRBD1 on 6 matching bases. The germline gives CDR1 LNHDA, CDR2 SQIVND (reference sequence). The CDR3 is 17 amino acids. Between the trimmed V and J ends, which lost 3 bases and 0 bases, there was a span of 15 bases. The CDR3 DNA reads as TGTGCCAGTAGTATCAGGACAGTGAGTTATAGCAATCAGCCCCAGCATTTT. Protein: CASSIRTVSYSNQPQHF.

The chain carries TRBV28 and TRBJ1-1; D possibly corresponds to TRBD1 (5 bases). The germline V gene has CDR1 MDHEN and CDR2 SYDVKM. This CDR3 has 15 amino acids. V lost 3 bases and J 11 bases, leaving 22 bases between the germline ends. The CDR3 region has the DNA TGTGCCAGCAGTTTCGGTGTTTCGGGGGGTTTCTCGGCTTTCTTT. As protein: CASSFGVSGGFSAFF.

CDR3 protein: CASSYNNEQFF. CDR3 DNA: TGTGCCAGCAGTTATAACAATGAGCAGTTCTTC. The chain combines TRBV6-6 with TRBJ2-1; D is undetermined. Germline CDR1 is MNHNY and CDR2 is SVGAGI (reference sequence). The CDR3 is 11 residues long. Trimming left V 3 bases short and J 5 bases short, with 2 bases between.

This chain uses TRBV7-2 with TRBJ2-7; D unclear. This CDR3 spans 13 amino acids. The V end was cut by 2 bases, the J end by 2 bases, with 7 bases between. CDR1 is SGHTA and CDR2 is FQGNSA in the germline V gene. DNA for the CDR3: TGTGCCAGCAGCTTAAAATTTCCCTACGAGCAGTACTTC. This translates into CASSLKFPYEQYF.

The J gene is TRBJ2-1, the V gene TRBV9; TRBD2 matches 9 bases. In germline, CDR1 is SGDLS, CDR2 YYNGEE. V shed 3 bases, J shed 5 bases, and the junction held 9 bases outside the gene matches. CDR3 length: 16 residues. The CDR3 reads CASSAGTSRGDNEQFF. CDR3 sequence (DNA): TGTGCCAGCAGCGCCGGGACTAGCCGGGGTGACAATGAGCAGTTCTTC.